This T cell receptor beta chain appears in the sequencing data of a study of blood T cell repertoires in COVID-19. In the study overall: Donors in the United States, Italy and Spain gave samples during acute or convalescent COVID-19. PBMCs, B-cell-depleted T cells, or T cells provided the cDNA or gDNA that made up the material.

In the original processing: Estimation of nucleated cell counts was performed using reference gene primer amplification. Using immunoSEQ multiplex PCR, the repertoire was profiled, and TCRdb retains in-frame clones only, with some absent. The DNA was the basis for D and trimming; V, J and clone size are from that table. The data hold 250,000 to 300,000 clones, with about 88% observed a single time. Per germline, CDR1 LNHDA and CDR2 SQIVND (reference sequence). V dropped 3 bases and J dropped 10 bases, with 22 bases sitting between them. This CDR3 has 16 residues. This rearrangement joins TRBV19 to TRBJ2-1, with D possibly TRBD2 on 7 matching bases. The receptor's source is a man between 18 and 29 years old with active or convalescent COVID-19. Sequencing was performed on peripheral blood. The CDR3 coding sequence is TGTGCCAGTAGTATCGAGGGGGGGTCCGTACTAGGCGAGCAGTTCTTC. Translated: CASSIEGGSVLGEQFF.